Here is one TCR beta chain with its context. Its antigen is currently unknown. Method: immunoSEQ multiplex PCR; TCRdb's copy keeps in-frame clones and lacks some. The sample yields about 140,000 clones, around 90% seen once. This sample stems from a study of T cell responses to AZD1222 COVID-19 vaccine. Study information: Pooled in the analysis were second doses at about 4 or about 12 weeks. Study observations and caveats: In the spike-specific TCR repertoire, nearly half reportedly target unmutated variant regions. Receipt of two AZD1222 doses was followed by a rise in Spike-specific TCR breadth and depth. Among AZD1222 vaccinees, only 5 to 7 were seropositive at baseline.

The V end lost 5 bases, the J end lost 1 base, and 11 bases lay between the germline ends. Germline CDR1 and CDR2: MNHNY and SVGAGI (reference sequence). The CDR3 is 14 residues long. The source is an adult in good health. The chain has TRBV6-6 and TRBJ1-1; the D is unclear. Sequencing was performed on peripheral blood, taken on day 0 of AZD1222 vaccination. Here the CDR3 reads CASSQLDWNTEAFF. The CDR3 bases are TGTGCCAGCAGTCAATTAGACTGGAACACTGAAGCTTTCTTT.